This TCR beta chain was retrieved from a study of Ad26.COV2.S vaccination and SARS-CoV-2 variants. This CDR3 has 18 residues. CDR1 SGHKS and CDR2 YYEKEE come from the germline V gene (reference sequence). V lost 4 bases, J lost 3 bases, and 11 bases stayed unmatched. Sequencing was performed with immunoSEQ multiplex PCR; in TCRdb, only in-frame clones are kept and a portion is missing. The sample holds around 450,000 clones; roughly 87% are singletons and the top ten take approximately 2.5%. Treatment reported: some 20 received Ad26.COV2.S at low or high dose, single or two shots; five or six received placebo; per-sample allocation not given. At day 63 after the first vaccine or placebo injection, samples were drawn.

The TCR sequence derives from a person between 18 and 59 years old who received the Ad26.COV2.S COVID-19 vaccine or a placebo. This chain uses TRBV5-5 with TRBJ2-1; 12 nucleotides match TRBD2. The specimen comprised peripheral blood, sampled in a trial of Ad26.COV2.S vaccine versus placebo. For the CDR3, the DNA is TGTGCCAGCAGCCTGAGGACTAGCGGGACAGACTTCTACAATGAGCAGTTCTTC. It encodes CASSLRTSGTDFYNEQFF.